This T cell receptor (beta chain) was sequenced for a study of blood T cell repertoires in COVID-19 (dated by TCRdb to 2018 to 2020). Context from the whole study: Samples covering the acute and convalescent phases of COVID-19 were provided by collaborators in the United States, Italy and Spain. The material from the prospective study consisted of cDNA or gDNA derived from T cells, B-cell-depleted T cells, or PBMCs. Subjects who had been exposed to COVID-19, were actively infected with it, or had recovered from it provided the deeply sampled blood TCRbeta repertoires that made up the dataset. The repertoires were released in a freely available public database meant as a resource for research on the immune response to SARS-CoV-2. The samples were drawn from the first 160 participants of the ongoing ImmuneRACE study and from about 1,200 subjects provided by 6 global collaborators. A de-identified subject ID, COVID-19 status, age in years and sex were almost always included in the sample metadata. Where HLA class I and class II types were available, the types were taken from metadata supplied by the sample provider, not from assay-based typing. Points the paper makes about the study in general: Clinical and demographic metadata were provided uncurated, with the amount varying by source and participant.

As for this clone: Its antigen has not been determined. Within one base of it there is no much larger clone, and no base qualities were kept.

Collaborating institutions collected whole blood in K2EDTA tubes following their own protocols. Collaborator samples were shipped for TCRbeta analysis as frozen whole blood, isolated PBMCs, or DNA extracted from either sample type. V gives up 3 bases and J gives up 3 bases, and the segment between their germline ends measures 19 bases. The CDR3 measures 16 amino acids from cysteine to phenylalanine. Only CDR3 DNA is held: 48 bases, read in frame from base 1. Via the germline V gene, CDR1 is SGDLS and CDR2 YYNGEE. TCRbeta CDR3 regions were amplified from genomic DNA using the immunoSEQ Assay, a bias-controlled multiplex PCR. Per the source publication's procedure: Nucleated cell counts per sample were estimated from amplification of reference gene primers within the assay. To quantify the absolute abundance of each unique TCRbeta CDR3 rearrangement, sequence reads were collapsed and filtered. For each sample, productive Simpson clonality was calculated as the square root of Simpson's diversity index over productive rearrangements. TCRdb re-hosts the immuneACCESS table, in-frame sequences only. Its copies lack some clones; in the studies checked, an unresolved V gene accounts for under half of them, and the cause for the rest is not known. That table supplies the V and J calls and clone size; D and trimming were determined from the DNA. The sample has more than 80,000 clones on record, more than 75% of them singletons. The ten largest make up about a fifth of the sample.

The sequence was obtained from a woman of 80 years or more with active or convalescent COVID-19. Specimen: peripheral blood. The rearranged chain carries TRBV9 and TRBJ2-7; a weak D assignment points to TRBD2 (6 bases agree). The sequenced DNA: TGTGCCAGCAGCGCGGGGGTGGGGAGTAACTACTACGAGCAGTACTTC. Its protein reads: CASSAGVGSNYYEQYF.